A single sample is the source of the 5 T cell receptor beta chains below, sequenced in a study of blood T cell repertoires in COVID-19. Data came from immunoSEQ multiplex PCR; TCRdb stores just in-frame clones and leaves some out. The data hold under 65,000 clones, with roughly 90% observed a single time. The sample taken for sequencing was peripheral blood. The receptors stem from a human donor in a cohort sampled during active COVID-19.

The chain has TRBV7-9 and TRBJ2-1, with 7 bases lining up with TRBD1. This CDR3 is built from 14 residues. Losses at the gene ends were 5 bases for V and 4 bases for J; bases not matched to a gene: 5. The germline gives CDR1 SEHNR, CDR2 FQNEAQ (reference sequence). The CDR3: CASSRDSSYNEQFF. CDR3 DNA: TGTGCCAGCAGCCGGGACAGCTCTTACAATGAGCAGTTCTTC.

This clone was picked up a small number of times. This rearrangement joins TRBV4-2 to TRBJ1-2, with D possibly TRBD1 on 5 matching bases. V was cut by 3 bases and J by 2 bases, with 10 bases left in between. This CDR3 is built from 14 residues. The germline gives CDR1 LGHNA, CDR2 YNFKEQ. The DNA of the CDR3 is TGTGCCAGCAGCCAGGGCAGGGTCAACTATGGCTACACCTTC. Protein: CASSQGRVNYGYTF.

This clone was found once. The CDR3 region is CASSPSTGGDRNTEAFF. DNA for the CDR3: TGTGCCAGCTCACCCTCAACTGGAGGGGACCGGAACACTGAAGCTTTCTTT. The rearrangement joins TRBV18 to TRBJ1-1; possibly TRBD1 for D (5 bases). V lost 3 bases to trimming and J lost 1 base, with 18 bases between them. CDR1 KGHSH and CDR2 LQKENI come from the germline V gene. The CDR3 is 17 residues long.

The gene calls are TRBV7-3 and TRBJ2-1, with TRBD2 matching 7 bases. The CDR3 loop spans 14 amino acids. The germline V gene has CDR1 SGHTA and CDR2 FQGTGA. V lost 5 bases, J lost 4 bases, and 5 bases stayed unmatched. The CDR3 region has the DNA TGTGCCAGCAGCCCCCTCGGGGGGTACAATGAGCAGTTCTTC. This codes for CASSPLGGYNEQFF.

The CDR3 DNA reads TGTGCCAGCAGCGTAGTTCCGGGGGTCGGCAATCAGCCCCAGCATTTT. Amino acid sequence: CASSVVPGVGNQPQHF. The chain employs TRBV9 and TRBJ1-5; weak D call: TRBD1 (5 bases). The CDR3 loop spans 16 amino acids. Trimming removed 0 bases from V and 2 bases from J, with 12 bases in between. Per the germline V gene, CDR1 is SGDLS and CDR2 is YYNGEE.